Below are 18 T cell receptor beta chains sequenced from a single sample in a study of T-cell reconstitution after alpha-beta-depleted transplantation in children. A TCRbeta library incorporating unique molecular identifiers was prepared. TCRdb called the PCR reads again in MiXCR, with one record for every CDR3 protein. The data show about 980,000 distinct CDR3 sequences, 25% to 30% seen once. Sequencing used PBMCs, mostly from graft donor cells, obtained 360 days after TCRalphabeta/CD19-depleted stem cell transplant. The receptors derive from a boy under two years old who had a stem cell transplant for SCID, so the T cells may come from the graft donor.

The rearrangement links TRBV11-1 to TRBJ2-2; a possible D gene is TRBD2 (6 bases). The V gene lost 4 bases and the J gene lost 6 bases, with 9 bases spanning the gap. The germline V gene encodes CDR1 SGHAT and CDR2 FQDESV (reference sequence). The CDR3 covers 13 residues. The CDR3 DNA is TGTGCCAGCAGCTATACTAGCCCCGGGGAGCTGTTTTTT. Translating it yields CASSYTSPGELFF. The complete variable domain, with remaining parts taken from reference TRBV11-1 and TRBJ2-2, reads EAEVAQSPRYKITEKSQAVAFWCDPISGHATLYWYRQILGQGPELLVQFQDESVVDDSQLPKDRFSAERLKGVDSTLKIQPAELGDSAMYLCASSYTSPGELFFGEGSRLTVL.

The gene calls are TRBV28 and TRBJ1-2; possible D gene TRBD1, 6 bases. This CDR3 has 14 residues. Trimming pared 6 bases from V and 4 bases from J, leaving 15 bases between. Looked up from germline, CDR1 is MDHEN and CDR2 is SYDVKM. The CDR3: CASRWTESIYGYTF. The CDR3 bases are TGTGCCAGCAGATGGACAGAATCGATCTATGGCTACACCTTC.

The chain is built from TRBV5-5 and TRBJ2-4; D not certain. The CDR3 contains 17 residues. The germline gives CDR1 SGHKS, CDR2 YYEKEE (reference sequence). Trimming left V 1 base short and J 1 base short, with 15 bases between. CDR3 in amino acids: CASSLTGVPRAKNIQYF. The CDR3 DNA follows: TGTGCCAGCAGCTTGACGGGTGTGCCCCGGGCCAAAAACATTCAGTACTTC.

The V and J genes are TRBV5-1 and TRBJ2-1; TRBD2 agrees at 11 bases. The CDR3 has 15 amino acids. V trimming: 3 bases; J trimming: 5 bases; junction bases outside the gene matches: 4. From germline, CDR1 is SGHRS and CDR2 YFSETQ. The CDR3 nucleotides are TGCGCCAGCAGCTCTAGGACTAGCGGGCACAATGAGCAGTTCTTC. The encoded protein is CASSSRTSGHNEQFF.

The chain links TRBV6-2 or TRBV6-3 to TRBJ2-1; 13 positions match TRBD2. V was pared by 5 bases and J by 7 bases, with 8 bases of the junction left unmatched. CDR1 and CDR2 (germline): MNHEY, SVGEGT. The CDR3 consists of 16 residues. As DNA, the CDR3 is TGTGCCAGCAGTCGAACTAGCGGGGGGGCCGTAAATGAGCAGTTCTTC. Translation gives CASSRTSGGAVNEQFF.

V and J are TRBV4-1 and TRBJ1-5, with 7 bases lining up with TRBD1. The CDR3 is 14 amino acids. The V gene end was trimmed by 0 bases and the J gene end by 5 bases; junction bases not matched to a gene: 1. The V gene's germline CDR1 is MGHRA and CDR2 YSYEKL. The CDR3, as DNA: TGCGCCAGCAGCCAAGACGACAGGGATCAGCCCCAGCATTTT. It translates to CASSQDDRDQPQHF.

The CDR3 region is CASSYSRGSPNTEAFF. Written as DNA, the CDR3 is TGTGCCAGCAGTTACTCGCGGGGCAGCCCGAACACTGAAGCTTTCTTT. The chain recombines TRBV6-5 with TRBJ1-1; weak D call: TRBD1 (5 bases). The germline V and J ends were trimmed by 0 bases and 1 base, with 12 bases remaining between them. CDR1 is MNHEY, CDR2 SVGAGI, per germline. The CDR3 sequence is 16 residues long.

This clonotype was picked up a small number of times. V is TRBV28 and J is TRBJ2-4; D is unclear. The germline CDR1 and CDR2 sequences are MDHEN and SYDVKM. V lost 7 bases to trimming and J lost 0 bases, with 10 bases between them. This CDR3 has 14 amino acids. The DNA of the CDR3 is TGTGCCAGCACCCGGGTTGTAGCCAAAAACATTCAGTACTTC. As protein: CASTRVVAKNIQYF.

The chain recombines TRBV12-3 or TRBV12-4 with TRBJ2-3; 10 bases map to TRBD1. The CDR3 is 18 residues long. The J segment lost 2 bases and the V segment lost 6 bases, leaving 14 bases of the junction unmatched. CDR3 DNA: TGTGCCAGCAGCGGGGGACAGGGGACAGGGAAGTCCACAGATACGCAGTATTTT. Encoded protein: CASSGGQGTGKSTDTQYF.

The chain has TRBV20-1 and TRBJ2-7; D remains ambiguous. The CDR3 sequence is 13 residues long. V lost 0 bases and J 7 bases, leaving 13 bases between the germline ends. Germline CDR1 is DFQATT and CDR2 is SNEGSKA (reference sequence). For the CDR3, the DNA is TGCAGTGCTAGAGAGCTTGCTTCGGAGGAGCAGTACTTC. Its translation: CSARELASEEQYF.

The rearrangement uses TRBV20-1 and TRBJ1-1; tentative D call: TRBD1 (6 bases). The V end lost 1 base, the J end lost 5 bases, and 17 bases lay between the germline ends. The CDR3 has 15 residues. Per the germline V gene, CDR1 is DFQATT and CDR2 is SNEGSKA (reference sequence). The CDR3 DNA reads as TGCAGTGCTAGAGGATCTAGGGGCCAGGGGACTGAAGCTTTCTTT. This translates into CSARGSRGQGTEAFF.

V usage is TRBV7-2 and J usage is TRBJ2-3; TRBD2 aligns across 11 bases. Germline CDR1 and CDR2: SGHTA and FQGNSA. Trimming took 4 bases from V and 2 from J; bases not matched to a gene: 5. The CDR3 consists of 16 residues. Here the CDR3 DNA reads TGTGCCAGCAGCTACCGACTAGCGGGGAACACAGATACGCAGTATTTT. Protein product: CASSYRLAGNTDTQYF.

The chain employs TRBV4-3 and TRBJ2-5, with D unclear. The germline V gene encodes CDR1 LGHNA and CDR2 YSLEER. This CDR3 contains 11 residues. Trimming left V 1 base short and J 13 bases short, with 10 bases between. CDR3 nucleotides: TGCGCCAGCAGCCAAGCGGACCTGATGTACTTC. Its translation: CASSQADLMYF.

CDR3 in DNA: TGTGCCAGCAGTTACCCAACTAGGACAGATACGCAGTATTTT. Protein product: CASSYPTRTDTQYF. This sequence joins TRBV6-5 and TRBJ2-3, with D perhaps TRBD2 (5 bases). The CDR3 is made up of 14 amino acids. Germline V gene sequence: CDR1 MNHEY, CDR2 SVGAGI. V lost 2 bases and J lost 3, with 9 bases in between.

The V and J genes are TRBV28 and TRBJ2-3; 8 bases match TRBD2. V lost 5 bases to trimming and J lost 6 bases; unmatched junction nucleotides: 13. The CDR3 runs to 16 residues. From germline, CDR1 is MDHEN and CDR2 SYDVKM. The CDR3 sequence: CASSADPGLGGDTQYF. For the CDR3, the DNA is TGTGCCAGCAGTGCGGACCCGGGACTAGGAGGCGATACGCAGTATTTT. The full variable domain, rest sourced from reference TRBV28 and TRBJ2-3, is DVKVTQSSRYLVKRTGEKVFLECVQDMDHENMFWYRQDPGLGLRLIYFSYDVKMKEKGDIPEGYSVSREKKERFSLILESASTNQTSMYLCASSADPGLGGDTQYFGPGTRLTVL.

This clonotype was found a few times. The CDR3 coding sequence is TGTGCCAGCAGCCGGGACCGGGCCGCTACTGGAAGCTCCTACAATGAGCAGTTCTTC. Translated, it gives CASSRDRAATGSSYNEQFF. The chain recombines TRBV3-1 with TRBJ2-1; the D call may be TRBD1 or TRBD2 (5 bases each). CDR3 size: 19 residues. The germline V gene has CDR1 LGHDT and CDR2 YNNKEL (reference sequence). Trimming shortened V by 4 bases and J by 0 bases, and 22 bases separated the two germline ends.

This chain uses TRBV20-1 with TRBJ2-3; perhaps TRBD1 as D (6 bases). Deletions cut 2 bases from V and 1 base from J, with 13 bases between. The CDR3 is made up of 15 amino acids. CDR1 and CDR2 (germline): DFQATT, SNEGSKA (reference sequence). CDR3 nucleotide sequence: TGCAGTGCTAGACAGAGGGGGTGGGGCACAGATACGCAGTATTTT. Translated: CSARQRGWGTDTQYF.

The chain uses TRBV5-1 and TRBJ2-1; D unclear. Trimming pared 2 bases from V and 3 bases from J, leaving 12 bases between. Germline V CDR1 and CDR2: SGHRS, YFSETQ. This CDR3 has 15 amino acids. CDR3 DNA: TGCGCCAGCAGCTTTGGGCAGGTGATCTACAATGAGCAGTTCTTC. This codes for CASSFGQVIYNEQFF.